The sequence of this TCR beta chain was determined in a study of cytomegalovirus exposure and HLA in healthy donors. Some clones are missing from TCRdb's copy, which holds only in-frame ones; the method was immunoSEQ multiplex PCR. The sample consists of some 170,000 clones, approximately 80% of them appearing once. Study results and limitations: Whilst most TCR sequences proved rare, a subset of public TCRs occurred across many donors. Cytomegalovirus-associated TCR beta chains were listed, numbering around 150. TCR clusters originating in the first cohort tended to co-occur in the approximately 120 validation repertoires, according to a later analysis. Testing in vitro showed a few CMV-associated chains specific for CMV antigens.

Germline lookup yields CDR1 SGHTA and CDR2 FQGNSA. The CDR3 runs to 13 residues. The V gene lost 0 bases and the J gene lost 5 bases, with 5 bases spanning the gap. With respect to this clone: Its antigen is as yet unknown.

The source of this sequence is a man aged 25-45 years in good health and CMV-seropositive. The chain couples TRBV7-2 to TRBJ2-1; D unclear. The sequenced sample was PBMCs. The CDR3 sequence: CASSLAENNEQFF. CDR3 nucleotide sequence: TGTGCCAGCAGCTTAGCAGAGAACAATGAGCAGTTCTTC. The full variable domain, completed using reference TRBV7-2 and TRBJ2-1, is GAGVSQSPSNKVTEKGKDVELRCDPISGHTALYWYRQSLGQGLEFLIYFQGNSAPDKSGLPSDRFSAERTGGSVSTLTIQRTQQEDSAVYLCASSLAENNEQFFGPGTRLTVL.